This record concerns one T cell receptor beta chain sequence. The antigen is unknown. Libraries were prepared by immunoSEQ multiplex PCR; TCRdb keeps only in-frame clonotypes and omits some of them. The sample carries 360,000 or so clones, about nine tenths recorded once. The record originates from a study of Ad26.COV2.S vaccination and SARS-CoV-2 variants. Study context: Donor was one of the participants in the Ad26.COV2.S arm of the COV1001 trial. Study-wide points: Analyses that measured TCR breadth and depth may have underestimated total T cell responses.

The treatment was: some 19 received Ad26.COV2.S at low or high dose, single or two shots; about five received placebo; per-sample allocation not given. Sampling took place 63 days after the first vaccine or placebo injection. The CDR3 is 17 residues long. With V trimmed by 4 bases and J by 1 base, 7 bases remained unmatched. From germline, CDR1 is LGHDT and CDR2 YNNKEL (reference sequence). The sample consisted of peripheral blood, taken in a trial of Ad26.COV2.S vaccine versus placebo. The chain is built from TRBV3-1 (or the pseudogene TRBV3-2) and TRBJ2-3, with 11 positions matching TRBD2. This TCR was recovered from a person between 18 and 65 years old who received the Ad26.COV2.S COVID-19 vaccine or a placebo. The CDR3 coding sequence is TGTGCCAGCAGCCTCGCCGGGACTAGCGGACGCACAGATACGCAGTATTTT. Translating it yields CASSLAGTSGRTDTQYF.